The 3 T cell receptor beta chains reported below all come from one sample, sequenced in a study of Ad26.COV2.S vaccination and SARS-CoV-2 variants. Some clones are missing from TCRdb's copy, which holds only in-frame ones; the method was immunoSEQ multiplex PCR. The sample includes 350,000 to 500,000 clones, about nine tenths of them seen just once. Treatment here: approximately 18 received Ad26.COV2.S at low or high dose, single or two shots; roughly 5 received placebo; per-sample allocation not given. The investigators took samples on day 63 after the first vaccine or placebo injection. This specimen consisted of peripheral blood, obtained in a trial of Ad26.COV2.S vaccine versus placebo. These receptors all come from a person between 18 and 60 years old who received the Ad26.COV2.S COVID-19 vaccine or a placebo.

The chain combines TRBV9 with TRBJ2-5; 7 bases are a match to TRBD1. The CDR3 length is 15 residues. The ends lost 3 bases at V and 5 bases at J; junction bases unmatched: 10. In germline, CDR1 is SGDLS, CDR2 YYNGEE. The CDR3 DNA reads TGTGCCAGCAGCGCCCGGACAGGCTCAGGGGAGACCCAGTACTTC. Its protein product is CASSARTGSGETQYF.

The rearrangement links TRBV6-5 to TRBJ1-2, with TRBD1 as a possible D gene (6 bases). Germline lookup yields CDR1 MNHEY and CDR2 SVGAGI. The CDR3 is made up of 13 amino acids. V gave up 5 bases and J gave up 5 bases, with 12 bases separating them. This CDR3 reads CASSRDIDYGYTF. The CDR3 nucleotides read TGTGCCAGCAGTAGGGACATCGATTATGGCTACACCTTC.

CDR3 protein: CASSEGRGLETGELFF. For the CDR3, the DNA is TGTGCCAGCAGTGAAGGGAGGGGGCTTGAAACCGGGGAGCTGTTTTTT. The V gene is TRBV2, the J gene TRBJ2-2; perhaps TRBD1 as D (7 bases). Germline V gene lookup returns CDR1 SNHLY and CDR2 FYNNEI. V gave up 1 base and J gave up 5 bases, with 14 bases separating them. The CDR3 totals 16 residues.